Shown below are 9 T cell receptor beta chains from a single sample sequenced in a study of blood T cell repertoires in COVID-19. Only in-frame clones appear in the TCRdb table, and some are missing; sequencing was by immunoSEQ multiplex PCR. The sample has roughly 52,000 clones, 65% to 90% seen once. The sequencing input was peripheral blood. All receptors come from a human donor in a cohort sampled during active COVID-19.

This rearrangement joins TRBV4-3 to TRBJ2-3, with a tentative D call TRBD2 (5 bases). The CDR3 runs 16 residues. Germline CDR1 reads LGHNA; CDR2 reads YSLEER. V lost 3 bases, J lost 0 bases, and 13 bases lay in between. The CDR3 loop reads CASSQGRHHSTDTQYF. CDR3 DNA: TGCGCCAGCAGCCAGGGGAGACACCACAGCACAGATACGCAGTATTTT.

This chain joins TRBV7-8 and TRBJ1-6; no clear D gene. Per germline, CDR1 SGHVS and CDR2 FQNEAQ. This CDR3 contains 12 residues. Deletions cut 4 bases from V and 5 bases from J, with 3 bases between. The CDR3 loop is CASSSDNSPLHF. The CDR3 coding sequence is TGTGCCAGCAGCTCTGATAATTCACCCCTCCACTTT. Using reference TRBV7-8 and TRBJ1-6 for the parts outside the CDR3, the full variable domain is GAGVSQSPRYKVAKRGQDVALRCDPISGHVSLFWYQQALGQGPEFLTYFQNEAQLDKSGLPSDRFFAERPEGSVSTLKIQRTQQEDSAVYLCASSSDNSPLHFGNGTRLTVT.

V usage is TRBV28 and J usage is TRBJ1-2, with TRBD1 matching 11 bases. There are 14 residues in the CDR3. Trimming cost V 7 bases and J 5 bases; bases outside gene matches: 6. CDR1 is MDHEN and CDR2 is SYDVKM in the germline V gene. CDR3 sequence (DNA): TGTGCCAGCACCCAGAGGGACAGGGGGTATGGCTACACCTTC. It translates to CASTQRDRGYGYTF.

The chain links TRBV7-3 to TRBJ2-5, with 8 bases identical to TRBD2. The CDR3 sequence is 15 residues long. Trimming at V came to 7 bases and at J to 3 bases, leaving 10 bases not matched to a gene. The germline V gene encodes CDR1 SGHTA and CDR2 FQGTGA. CDR3 loop: CASTRELAEEETQYF. As DNA, the CDR3 is TGTGCCAGCACCCGGGAACTAGCGGAGGAAGAGACCCAGTACTTC. The variable domain in full, with the rest retrieved from reference TRBV7-3 and TRBJ2-5, is GAGVSQTPSNKVTEKGKYVELRCDPISGHTALYWYRQSLGQGPEFLIYFQGTGAADDSGLPNDRFFAVRPEGSVSTLKIQRTERGDSAVYLCASTRELAEEETQYFGPGTRLLVL.

The chain is built from TRBV9 and TRBJ2-3; possibly TRBD2 for D (6 bases). In germline, CDR1 is SGDLS, CDR2 YYNGEE. The CDR3 is 14 residues long. V was cut by 2 bases and J by 2 bases, with 9 bases left in between. Here the CDR3 reads CASSVGGFTDTQYF. CDR3 DNA sequence: TGTGCCAGCAGCGTTGGAGGGTTCACAGATACGCAGTATTTT.

The chain links TRBV7-3 to TRBJ2-1; 9 positions agree with TRBD1. CDR1 is SGHTA, CDR2 FQGTGA, per germline. The CDR3 consists of 14 residues. V lost 5 bases and J lost 8; bases outside the gene matches: 7. Written as DNA, the CDR3 is TGTGCCAGCAGCCCCCGGGACAGGGCCGATGAGCAGTTCTTC. Encoded protein: CASSPRDRADEQFF.

The V and J genes are TRBV12-3 or TRBV12-4 and TRBJ1-2; D might be TRBD1 (5 bases). V lost 6 bases and J lost 4, with 12 bases in between. The CDR3 is 13 amino acids. CDR3 in amino acids: CASSLTAFYGYTF. In nucleotides, the CDR3 is TGTGCCAGCAGCCTGACAGCATTCTATGGCTACACCTTC.

V usage is TRBV9 and J usage is TRBJ2-3, with D unresolved. Germline V gene lookup returns CDR1 SGDLS and CDR2 YYNGEE. There are 15 residues in the CDR3. Trimming pared 0 bases from V and 3 bases from J, leaving 11 bases between. The CDR3 reads CASSVASGSTDTQYF. CDR3 in DNA: TGTGCCAGCAGCGTAGCTTCCGGTTCGACAGATACGCAGTATTTT.

The CDR3 reads CASSRAGVARTSGYTF. CDR3 nucleotide sequence: TGTGCCAGTAGTAGGGCAGGGGTTGCCCGGACGTCGGGCTACACCTTC. The V call is TRBV19, the J call TRBJ1-2; D is perhaps TRBD1 (6 bases). This CDR3 is built from 16 residues. V was shortened by 4 bases and J by 8 bases, with 23 bases between the two germline ends. Looked up from germline, CDR1 is LNHDA and CDR2 is SQIVND (reference sequence).